A selection of T cell receptor beta chains follows, all from one sample in a study of T cells in Graves' hyperthyroidism and ophthalmopathy. TCRdb reprocessed the multiplex PCR reads with MiXCR, giving one entry per CDR3 protein. Found here are over 250,000 distinct CDR3 sequences, approximately 26% of them singletons; the top ten hold approximately 25%. The sequenced sample was blood. These receptors were taken from a man aged 35-49 years with Graves' hyperthyroidism that later progressed to Graves' ophthalmopathy. Both conserved end residues are part of each CDR3. D genes are given only for firm matches. Rows give clone size only sometimes, using once, few, many, or a class for an expanded clone.

d_call,clone_size,j_call,v_call,cdr3_aa,cdr3_nt
TRBD1,many,TRBJ2-7,TRBV29-1,CSVEGGQGFYEQYF,TGCAGCGTTGAAGGAGGACAGGGGTTCTACGAGCAGTACTTC
NA,NA,TRBJ2-7,TRBV11-2,CASSLEGGNYEQYF,TGTGCCAGCAGCTTAGAGGGCGGGAACTACGAGCAGTACTTC
TRBD2,many,TRBJ2-2,TRBV11-1,CASSILAGSTPNTGELFF,TGTGCCAGCAGCATACTAGCGGGAAGTACACCGAACACCGGGGAGCTGTTTTTT
TRBD1,NA,TRBJ2-7,TRBV6-2/TRBV6-3,CASSRGQGVPYEQYF,TGTGCCAGCAGTAGAGGACAGGGAGTCCCCTACGAGCAGTACTTC
NA,NA,TRBJ2-7,TRBV6-2/TRBV6-3,CASSTHAVSEQYF,TGTGCCAGCAGTACCCACGCGGTGTCCGAGCAGTACTTC
NA,NA,TRBJ2-7,TRBV29-1,CSVNAGTYEQYF,TGCAGCGTTAACGCGGGAACCTACGAGCAGTACTTC
NA,many,TRBJ1-5,TRBV7-8,CASSPRSPPPNQPQHF,TGTGCCAGCAGCCCCAGGTCTCCCCCCCCCAATCAGCCCCAGCATTTT
NA,NA,TRBJ1-2,TRBV6-1,CASSEDNPPAYGYTF,TGTGCCAGCAGTGAAGACAACCCACCCGCCTATGGCTACACCTTC
NA,NA,TRBJ1-2,TRBV7-2,CASSLDLVGYTF,TGTGCCAGCAGCTTAGACCTAGTGGGCTACACCTTC
NA,many,TRBJ2-5,TRBV7-4,CASSLTRHLGTQYF,TGTGCCAGCAGCTTAACACGACATTTAGGGACCCAGTACTTC
NA,NA,TRBJ2-7,TRBV28,CASSLRGVSSYEQYF,TGTGCCAGCAGTTTACGTGGGGTTAGCTCCTACGAGCAGTACTTC
NA,NA,TRBJ2-7,TRBV20-1,CSARASRTYYEQYF,TGCAGTGCTAGGGCTAGCAGAACCTACTACGAGCAGTACTTC
NA,many,TRBJ1-1,TRBV30,CAWKLNTEAFF,TGTGCCTGGAAGTTGAACACTGAAGCTTTCTTT
NA,NA,TRBJ2-3,TRBV24-1,CATSTFGTDTQYF,TGTGCCACCAGTACCTTCGGCACAGATACGCAGTATTTT
NA,once,TRBJ2-7,TRBV6-5,CASSYREGPGEQYF,TGTGCCAGCAGTTACCGAGAGGGGCCGGGCGAGCAGTACTTC
NA,many,TRBJ2-7,TRBV19,CASSQFRDGRYEQYF,TGTGCCAGTAGCCAATTCCGGGACGGGCGCTACGAGCAGTACTTC
NA,many,TRBJ1-2,TRBV12-3/TRBV12-4,CASSPWGPTGDTNYGYTF,TGTGCCAGCAGCCCGTGGGGACCAACTGGGGACACTAACTATGGCTACACCTTC
NA,many,TRBJ2-5,TRBV28,CASGEEETQYF,TGTGCCAGCGGAGAGGAGGAGACCCAGTACTTC
TRBD1,many,TRBJ2-7,TRBV28,CASRPRTGRDYEQYF,TGTGCCAGCAGACCAAGGACAGGGCGGGACTACGAGCAGTACTTC
TRBD2,many,TRBJ2-5,TRBV7-8,CASSPKLAGVYQETQYF,TGTGCCAGCAGCCCGAAGCTAGCGGGAGTGTACCAAGAGACCCAGTACTTC
NA,NA,TRBJ2-7,TRBV20-1,CSARSASYNEQYF,TGCAGTGCTAGAAGCGCGTCCTACAATGAGCAGTACTTC
TRBD1,NA,TRBJ1-1,TRBV2,CASRGTGVNTEAFF,TGTGCCAGCAGGGGGACAGGGGTGAACACTGAAGCTTTCTTT
TRBD1,NA,TRBJ2-7,TRBV6-1,CASSLTGTGSYEQYF,TGTGCCAGCAGTCTAACCGGGACAGGGTCCTACGAGCAGTACTTC
NA,NA,TRBJ1-1,TRBV29-1,CSVVAGTNTEAFF,TGCAGCGTTGTGGCAGGGACGAACACTGAAGCTTTCTTT
NA,many,TRBJ1-5,TRBV20-1,CSARVPYNQPQHF,TGCAGTGCTAGAGTTCCGTACAATCAGCCCCAGCATTTT
TRBD1,NA,TRBJ1-2,TRBV29-1,CSVPRTGVNGYTF,TGCAGCGTCCCGCGGACAGGGGTGAATGGCTACACCTTC